This TCR beta chain stems from a study of shared clonotypes between healthy human individuals. Of note for this clone: Its antigen is unidentified.

Study-level points and caveats: It was observed that 4% to 6% of naive CD4 clonotypes were shared across several donors.

The authors divided CD4+ cells into CD45RA+ naive and CD45RA-negative memory subsets. Every subset's genomic DNA went evenly onto several immunoSEQ plates. Authors' analysis steps: In the immunoSEQ data, sequences were junction-only and lacked quality scores, so filtering differed. Sequenced by immunoSEQ multiplex PCR; TCRdb stores in-frame clones only, minus some. The V and J calls and clone size come from that table; D and trimming were worked out from the DNA. The sample yields roughly 2 million clones, under 97% seen once. Sequenced sample: naive CD4+ T cells sorted from blood. Specified subset: CD45RA+ positively selected. This sequence was found in a man between 18 and 35 years old in good health.

DNA for the CDR3: TGTGCCAGCTCACCACTGGCGGGAGACCACGAGCAGTACTTC. Protein product: CASSPLAGDHEQYF. V and J are TRBV18 and TRBJ2-7; 7 bases are shared with TRBD2. There are 14 residues in the CDR3. Germline assignment: CDR1 KGHSH and CDR2 LQKENI. After removal of 1 base from V and 5 bases from J, the junction contained 5 bases not matched to a gene.